These 16 T cell receptor beta chains were sequenced from one sample in a study of cytomegalovirus exposure and HLA in healthy donors. The PCR ran on 60 Vbeta and 13 Jbeta primers. Libraries were prepared by immunoSEQ multiplex PCR; TCRdb keeps only in-frame clonotypes and omits some of them. The table includes 120,000 to 150,000 clones, about three quarters detected once. The sample comprised PBMCs. The receptors here all came from a male donor in good health and CMV-seropositive.

The chain uses TRBV4-1 and TRBJ2-2; perhaps TRBD1 as D (5 bases). Germline V gene lookup returns CDR1 MGHRA and CDR2 YSYEKL. Trimming pared 5 bases from V and 3 bases from J, leaving 16 bases between. The CDR3 runs to 16 residues. The CDR3 spells CASSYRQPRDTGELFF. DNA for the CDR3: TGCGCCAGCAGCTATCGACAGCCCCGGGACACCGGGGAGCTGTTTTTT.

This chain uses TRBV28 with TRBJ1-2; 8 nucleotides line up with TRBD1. From germline, CDR1 is MDHEN and CDR2 SYDVKM. The CDR3 is made up of 15 amino acids. The ends lost 6 bases at V and 2 bases at J; junction bases unmatched: 8. The CDR3 reads CASSAGTGKNYGYTF. CDR3 in DNA: TGTGCCAGCAGCGCCGGGACAGGAAAAAACTATGGCTACACCTTC.

The chain links TRBV7-3 to TRBJ2-1, with 13 bases that match TRBD2. After removal of 5 bases from V and 10 bases from J, the junction contained 8 bases not matched to a gene. Looked up from germline, CDR1 is SGHTA and CDR2 is FQGTGA. This CDR3 spans 15 amino acids. CDR3: CASSQTGLAGREQFF. Here the CDR3 DNA reads TGTGCCAGCAGCCAAACGGGACTAGCGGGACGGGAGCAGTTCTTC. Full variable domain (rest looked up from reference TRBV7-3 and TRBJ2-1): GAGVSQTPSNKVTEKGKYVELRCDPISGHTALYWYRQSLGQGPEFLIYFQGTGAADDSGLPNDRFFAVRPEGSVSTLKIQRTERGDSAVYLCASSQTGLAGREQFFGPGTRLTVL.

The chain recombines TRBV28 with TRBJ1-2, with 11 bases identical to TRBD1. Trimming took 3 bases from V and 6 from J; bases not matched to a gene: 9. Germline assignment: CDR1 MDHEN and CDR2 SYDVKM. The CDR3 contains 16 residues. CDR3 protein: CASSLDRGRGLDGYTF. The CDR3 coding sequence is TGTGCCAGCAGTTTGGACAGGGGGCGCGGTCTGGATGGCTACACCTTC.

V usage is TRBV11-2 and J usage is TRBJ2-3, with 14 bases lining up with TRBD2. CDR3 length: 16 amino acids. V lost 4 bases, J lost 3 bases, and 3 bases stayed unmatched. Germline V gene sequence: CDR1 SGHAT, CDR2 FQNNGV. The CDR3: CASSSGLAGVTDTQYF. In DNA, the CDR3 is TGTGCCAGCAGCTCGGGACTAGCGGGAGTTACAGATACGCAGTATTTT.

This chain joins TRBV4-2 and TRBJ2-7; no definite D call. Trimming took 1 base from V and 2 from J, leaving 9 bases between them. CDR3 length: 14 amino acids. Germline V gives CDR1 LGHNA, CDR2 YNFKEQ. The CDR3 spells CASSQGASTYEQYF. The CDR3 DNA reads TGTGCCAGCAGCCAAGGGGCCAGTACCTACGAGCAGTACTTC.

The rearrangement uses TRBV4-1 and TRBJ2-7, with 9 bases aligning to TRBD2. Per germline, CDR1 MGHRA and CDR2 YSYEKL. The V gene end was trimmed by 1 base and the J gene end by 2 bases; junction bases not matched to a gene: 9. The CDR3 length is 17 residues. Here the CDR3 DNA reads TGCGCCAGCAGCCAAGGTCTGACTAGCGGAGCCCCCTACGAGCAGTACTTC. It specifies CASSQGLTSGAPYEQYF.

This clone has a handful of counts. V gene TRBV7-9 combines with J gene TRBJ2-7; 10 nucleotides agree with TRBD2. The ends lost 1 base at V and 1 base at J; junction bases unmatched: 7. The CDR3 has 17 amino acids. Germline V gene lookup returns CDR1 SEHNR and CDR2 FQNEAQ (reference sequence). DNA of the CDR3: TGTGCCAGCAGCTTAGTTCTAAGGACTAGCGGTTCCTACGAGCAGTACTTC. It specifies CASSLVLRTSGSYEQYF.

This clone has just a few counts. Other nucleotide sequences from this sample produce the same CDR3. V usage is TRBV15 and J usage is TRBJ2-7; D remains ambiguous. V lost 0 bases and J lost 2, with 11 bases in between. There are 15 residues in the CDR3. CDR1 and CDR2 (germline): LNHNV, YYDKDF (reference sequence). CDR3 loop: CATSRDPGGTYEQYF. CDR3 DNA sequence: TGTGCCACCAGCAGAGATCCCGGCGGCACCTACGAGCAGTACTTC.

Written as DNA, the CDR3 is TGTGCCGGATCCCGACTACTAGATACCGGGGAGCTGTTTTTT. This sequence encodes CAGSRLLDTGELFF. This chain connects TRBV6-1 to TRBJ2-2; D is perhaps TRBD2 (5 bases). Germline CDR1 is MNHNS and CDR2 is SASEGT. This CDR3 region has 14 residues. With 11 bases removed from V and 5 bases from J, the gap between germline ends came to 18 bases.

V is TRBV5-6 and J is TRBJ2-7; 8 bases fit TRBD2. V was clipped by 4 bases and J by 3 bases; unmatched bases: 12. Germline V gene data show CDR1 as SGHDT and CDR2 as YYEEEE. CDR3 length: 16 amino acids. CDR3 amino acids: CASSRFSAGENYEQYF. In DNA, the CDR3 is TGTGCCAGCAGCCGTTTCTCAGCGGGAGAGAACTACGAGCAGTACTTC.

The chain carries TRBV5-1 and TRBJ2-5; 16 bases are shared with TRBD2. The V gene's germline CDR1 is SGHRS and CDR2 YFSETQ. The CDR3 consists of 18 residues. V trimming: 3 bases; J trimming: 4 bases; junction bases outside the gene matches: 9. The CDR3 coding sequence is TGCGCCAGCAGCTCCCCCGGGACTAGCGGGGGGGGCGTAGAGACCCAGTACTTC. It is translated as CASSSPGTSGGGVETQYF.

The J gene is TRBJ2-2, the V gene TRBV2; 9 bases are a match to TRBD1. Germline values: CDR1 SNHLY, CDR2 FYNNEI. CDR3 length equals 13 residues. V shed 6 bases, J shed 7 bases, and the junction held 3 bases outside the gene matches. The CDR3 spells CASRQGAGGELFF. For the CDR3, the DNA is TGTGCCAGCAGACAGGGGGCGGGCGGGGAGCTGTTTTTT.

This CDR3 is CASSLGGLAGGVNEQFF. In nucleotides, the CDR3 is TGTGCCAGCAGCTTGGGGGGACTAGCGGGGGGAGTCAATGAGCAGTTCTTC. This rearrangement joins TRBV7-2 to TRBJ2-1, with 15 bases lining up with TRBD2. Germline CDR1 and CDR2: SGHTA and FQGNSA. This CDR3 is built from 17 residues. Unmatched junction bases numbered 6, after V lost 3 bases and J lost 6 bases.

The rearrangement links TRBV5-6 to TRBJ2-7; 8 bases are shared with TRBD1. The CDR3 is 14 amino acids. Germline V gene data show CDR1 as SGHDT and CDR2 as YYEEEE. V lost 3 bases and J lost 6; bases outside the gene matches: 8. The CDR3 coding sequence is TGTGCCAGCAGCTCCCTGAGGACAGGGCCCGAGCAGTACTTC. It specifies CASSSLRTGPEQYF.

V is TRBV25-1 and J is TRBJ2-4; D remains unclear. CDR1 is MGHDK, CDR2 SYGVNS, per germline. The CDR3 runs 13 residues. The V end was cut by 1 base, the J end by 8 bases, with 9 bases between. The CDR3 DNA sequence: TGTGCCAGCAGTGAATCCTTTTCGGACATTCAGTACTTC. It is translated as CASSESFSDIQYF.